This TCR beta chain was recovered during a study of PD-L1 blockade in urothelial cancer. Across the whole study: Atezolizumab 1,200 mg was given intravenously every 3 weeks, starting 2014. Blood analysis was done at 3 weeks (second dose) and 6 weeks after treatment began. Typically, measured as a median, blood samples had about 140,000 T cells. Overall study results and limits: When pretreatment blood TCR clonality was below the median, it predicted better survival.

Trimming removed 0 bases from V and 0 bases from J, with 6 bases in between. CDR3 length equals 15 residues. Germline V CDR1 and CDR2: LNHDA, SQIVND (reference sequence). Profiling relied on immunoSEQ multiplex PCR, and the TCRdb table lists in-frame clones only, not all of them. The sample holds roughly 39,000 clones, about 89% seen once. Points on this clone: Its antigen is not known. This CDR3 is also generated by other DNA sequences in the sample.

This specimen was PBMCs, taken around atezolizumab (anti-PD-L1) treatment. The chain couples TRBV19 to TRBJ2-1; TRBD2 might be the D (5 bases). The clonotype was recovered from a man aged 55 to 70 with urothelial cancer. The CDR3, as DNA: TGTGCCAGTAGTATAGAAGGGAGCTCCTACAATGAGCAGTTCTTC. It codes for CASSIEGSSYNEQFF.